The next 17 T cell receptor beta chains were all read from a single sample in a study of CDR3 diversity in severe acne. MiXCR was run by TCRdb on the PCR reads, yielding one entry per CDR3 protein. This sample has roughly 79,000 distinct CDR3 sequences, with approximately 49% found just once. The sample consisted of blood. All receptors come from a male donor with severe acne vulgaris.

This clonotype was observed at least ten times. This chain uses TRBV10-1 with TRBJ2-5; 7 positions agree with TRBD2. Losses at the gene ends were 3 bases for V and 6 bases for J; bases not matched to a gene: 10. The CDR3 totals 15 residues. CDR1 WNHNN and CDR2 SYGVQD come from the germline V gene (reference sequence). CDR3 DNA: TGCGCCAGCAGTGAACAAGCGGGATTAACGAAGACCCAGTACTTC. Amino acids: CASSEQAGLTKTQYF.

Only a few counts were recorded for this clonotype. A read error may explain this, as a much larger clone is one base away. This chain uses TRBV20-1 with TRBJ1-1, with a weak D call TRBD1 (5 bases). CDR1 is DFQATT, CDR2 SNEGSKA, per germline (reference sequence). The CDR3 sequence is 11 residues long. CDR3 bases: TGCAGTGCTAGCTACAGGTTTGAAGCTTCCTTT. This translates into CSASYRFEASF.

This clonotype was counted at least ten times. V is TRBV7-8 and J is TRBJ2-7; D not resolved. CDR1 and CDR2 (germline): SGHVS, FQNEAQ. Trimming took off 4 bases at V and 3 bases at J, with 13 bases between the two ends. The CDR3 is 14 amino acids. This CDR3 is CASSYPLRFYEQYF. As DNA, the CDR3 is TGTGCCAGCAGCTACCCATTACGGTTCTACGAGCAGTACTTC. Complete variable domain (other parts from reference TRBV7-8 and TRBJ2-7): GAGVSQSPRYKVAKRGQDVALRCDPISGHVSLFWYQQALGQGPEFLTYFQNEAQLDKSGLPSDRFFAERPEGSVSTLKIQRTQQEDSAVYLCASSYPLRFYEQYFGPGTRLTVT.

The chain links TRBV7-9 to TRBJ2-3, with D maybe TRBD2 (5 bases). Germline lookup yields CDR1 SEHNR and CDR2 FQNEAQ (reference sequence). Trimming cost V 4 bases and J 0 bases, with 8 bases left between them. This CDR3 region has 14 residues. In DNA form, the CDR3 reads TGTGCCAGCAGCTCTAGACTAAGCACAGATACGCAGTATTTT. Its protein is CASSSRLSTDTQYF.

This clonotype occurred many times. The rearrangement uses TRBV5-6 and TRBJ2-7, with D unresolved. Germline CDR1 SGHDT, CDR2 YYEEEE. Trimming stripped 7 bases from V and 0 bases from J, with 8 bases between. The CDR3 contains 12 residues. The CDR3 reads CASSIYSYEQYF. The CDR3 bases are TGTGCCAGCTCCATCTACTCCTACGAGCAGTACTTC.

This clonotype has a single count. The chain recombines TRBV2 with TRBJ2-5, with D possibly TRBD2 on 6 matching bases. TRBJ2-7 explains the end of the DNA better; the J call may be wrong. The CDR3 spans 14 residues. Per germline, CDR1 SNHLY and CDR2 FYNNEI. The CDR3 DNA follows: TGTGCCAGCGGCGCGGGGACTTGGGACGACGAGCAGTACTTC. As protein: CASGAGTWDDEQYF.

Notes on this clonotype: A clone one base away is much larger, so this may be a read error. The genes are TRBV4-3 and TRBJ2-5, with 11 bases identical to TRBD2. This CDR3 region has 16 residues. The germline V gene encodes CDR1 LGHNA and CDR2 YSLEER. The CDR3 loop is CASGQALAGGQETQYF. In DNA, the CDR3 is TGCGCCAGCGGCCAAGCCCTAGCGGGGGGACAAGAGACCCAGTACTTC.

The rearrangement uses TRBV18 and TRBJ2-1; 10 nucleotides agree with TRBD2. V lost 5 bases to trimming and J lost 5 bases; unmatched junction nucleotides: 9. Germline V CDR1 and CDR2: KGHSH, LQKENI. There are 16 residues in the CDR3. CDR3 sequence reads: CASSTGAGGQDNEQFF. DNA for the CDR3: TGTGCCAGCTCAACTGGAGCGGGAGGGCAAGACAATGAGCAGTTCTTC.

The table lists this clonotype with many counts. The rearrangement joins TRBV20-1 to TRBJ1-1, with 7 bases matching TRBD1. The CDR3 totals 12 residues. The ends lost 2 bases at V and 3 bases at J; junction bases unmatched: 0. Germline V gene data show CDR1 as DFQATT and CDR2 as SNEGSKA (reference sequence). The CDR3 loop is CSARQGDTEAFF. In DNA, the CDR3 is TGCAGTGCTAGACAGGGGGACACTGAAGCTTTCTTT.

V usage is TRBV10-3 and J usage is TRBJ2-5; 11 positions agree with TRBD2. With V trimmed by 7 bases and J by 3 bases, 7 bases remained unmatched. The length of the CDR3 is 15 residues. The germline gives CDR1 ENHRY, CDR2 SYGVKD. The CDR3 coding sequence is TGTGCCATCAAGGGTTCTAGCGGGAGGAAAGAGACCCAGTACTTC. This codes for CAIKGSSGRKETQYF.

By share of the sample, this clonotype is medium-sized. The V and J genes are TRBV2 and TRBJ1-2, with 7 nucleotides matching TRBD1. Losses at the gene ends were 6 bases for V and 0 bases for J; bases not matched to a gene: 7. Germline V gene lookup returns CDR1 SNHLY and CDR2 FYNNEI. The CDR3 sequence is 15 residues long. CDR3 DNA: TGTGCCAGCAGCGCTCCGACAGGGCCTAACTATGGCTACACCTTC. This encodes CASSAPTGPNYGYTF.

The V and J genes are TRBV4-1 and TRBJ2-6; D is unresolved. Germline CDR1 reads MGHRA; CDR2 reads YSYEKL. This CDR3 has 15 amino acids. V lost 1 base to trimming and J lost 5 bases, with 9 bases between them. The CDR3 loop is CASSQVVGRANVLTF. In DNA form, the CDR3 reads TGCGCCAGCAGCCAAGTAGTAGGGAGGGCCAACGTCCTGACTTTC.

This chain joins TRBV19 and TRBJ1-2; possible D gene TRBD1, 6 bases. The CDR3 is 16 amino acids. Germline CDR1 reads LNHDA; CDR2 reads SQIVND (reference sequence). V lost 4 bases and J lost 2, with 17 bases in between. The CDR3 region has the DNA TGTGCCAGTAGTAGCCTAACAAGGGGGGAGAACTATGGCTACACCTTC. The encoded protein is CASSSLTRGENYGYTF.

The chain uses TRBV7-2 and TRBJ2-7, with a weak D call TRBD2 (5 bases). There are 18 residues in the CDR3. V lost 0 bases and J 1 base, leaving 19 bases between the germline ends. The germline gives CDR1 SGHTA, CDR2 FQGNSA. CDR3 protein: CASSLARGLRTGSYEQYF. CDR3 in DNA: TGTGCCAGCAGCTTAGCGCGAGGTCTAAGGACGGGATCCTACGAGCAGTACTTC.

The CDR3 loop reads CSVGQGRYGYTF. The DNA for the CDR3 is TGCAGCGTCGGCCAGGGGAGGTATGGCTACACCTTC. The chain joins TRBV29-1 to TRBJ1-2; TRBD1 might be the D (6 bases). Deletions cut 6 bases from V and 5 bases from J, with 13 bases between. The germline V gene encodes CDR1 SQVTM and CDR2 ANQGSEA. The length of the CDR3 is 12 residues.

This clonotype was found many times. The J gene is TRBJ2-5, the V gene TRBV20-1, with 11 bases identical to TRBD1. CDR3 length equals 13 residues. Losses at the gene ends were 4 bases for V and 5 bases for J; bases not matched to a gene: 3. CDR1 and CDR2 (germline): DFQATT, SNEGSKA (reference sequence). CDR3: CSANRDRGETQYF. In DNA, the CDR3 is TGCAGTGCTAACCGGGACAGGGGGGAGACCCAGTACTTC.

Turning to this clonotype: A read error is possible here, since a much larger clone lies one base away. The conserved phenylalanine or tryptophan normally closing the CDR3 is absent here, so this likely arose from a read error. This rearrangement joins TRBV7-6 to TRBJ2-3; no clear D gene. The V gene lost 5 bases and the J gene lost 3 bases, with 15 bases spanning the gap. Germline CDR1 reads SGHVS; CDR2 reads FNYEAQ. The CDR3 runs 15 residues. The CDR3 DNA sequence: TGTGCCAGCAGCCCCACACCTAGTTGGACAGATACGCAGTATCTT. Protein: CASSPTPSWTDTQYL.